What follows are 14 T cell receptor beta chains derived from one specimen sequenced in a study of CD8 T cells in ankylosing spondylitis. TCRdb ran MiXCR on the 5' RACE reads and lists one entry per CDR3 protein. The data show approximately 260,000 distinct CDR3 sequences, 15% to 20% seen once. Sequencing used blood, either unsorted or a sorted T cell fraction (not recorded which). The receptor set was obtained from a male donor with ankylosing spondylitis or in good health (not recorded which).

The chain links TRBV5-6 to TRBJ2-7; tentatively, D is TRBD1 (5 bases). V lost 4 bases to trimming and J lost 2 bases, with 10 bases between them. Germline V gives CDR1 SGHDT, CDR2 YYEEEE. This CDR3 is 13 amino acids long. CDR3 sequence (DNA): TGTGCCAGCAGCGACAGACGGACCTACGAGCAGTACTTC. It yields the protein CASSDRRTYEQYF.

The CDR3 spells CASSLLTRGGYEQYF. DNA for the CDR3: TGTGCCAGCAGCCTCCTCACAAGGGGTGGCTACGAGCAGTACTTC. This rearrangement joins TRBV6-2 or TRBV6-3 to TRBJ2-7; D may be TRBD1 (5 bases). This CDR3 region has 15 residues. V was clipped by 6 bases and J by 3 bases, with 18 bases between them. Germline V CDR1 and CDR2: MNHEY, SVGEGT.

This clonotype has ten or more counts. The rearrangement links TRBV20-1 to TRBJ2-1, with TRBD2 matching 8 bases. Per germline, CDR1 DFQATT and CDR2 SNEGSKA (reference sequence). The CDR3 is made up of 14 amino acids. With 5 bases clipped from V and 6 bases from J, the junction kept 9 bases outside the gene matches. The CDR3 coding sequence is TGCAGTGCTCAGACTAGCGTTTCTTTCAATGAGCAGTTCTTC. Amino acid sequence: CSAQTSVSFNEQFF.

CDR3 sequence reads: CASSYSNYEQYF. In DNA, the CDR3 is TGTGCCAGCAGTTACAGTAACTACGAGCAGTACTTC. This chain connects TRBV6-5 to TRBJ2-7; D not resolved. Trimming removed 2 bases at V and 3 bases at J, with 5 bases between. Per germline, CDR1 MNHEY and CDR2 SVGAGI. The CDR3 extends over 12 amino acids.

This rearrangement joins TRBV5-1 to TRBJ1-3, with 7 bases that match TRBD1. J gave up 3 bases and V 4 bases, and 7 bases lay outside the gene matches. This CDR3 has 15 amino acids. Germline lookup yields CDR1 SGHRS and CDR2 YFSETQ. CDR3 sequence (DNA): TGCGCCAGCAGCGCTTGGACAGGTCATGGAAACACCATATATTTT. Amino acid sequence: CASSAWTGHGNTIYF.

The chain combines TRBV19 with TRBJ2-2; no reliable D call. Germline V gives CDR1 LNHDA, CDR2 SQIVND (reference sequence). V lost 3 bases and J 2 bases, leaving 7 bases between the germline ends. The CDR3 sequence is 14 residues long. Here the CDR3 DNA reads TGTGCCAGTAGTATTGCGAGTAACACCGGGGAGCTGTTTTTT. It specifies CASSIASNTGELFF.

This chain joins TRBV6-2 or TRBV6-3 and TRBJ2-4; a possible D gene is TRBD2 (6 bases). This CDR3 spans 16 amino acids. Germline lookup yields CDR1 MNHEY and CDR2 SVGEGT. V lost 6 bases, J lost 9 bases, and 24 bases lay in between. Here the CDR3 reads CASSLGPAMEGTIQYF. The DNA for the CDR3 is TGTGCCAGCAGCCTGGGACCCGCAATGGAGGGAACCATTCAGTACTTC.

This chain uses TRBV4-1 with TRBJ2-3; 8 positions match TRBD1. Germline V gives CDR1 MGHRA, CDR2 YSYEKL. V lost 4 bases and J lost 0; bases outside the gene matches: 15. CDR3 length equals 19 residues. CDR3 sequence (DNA): TGCGCCAGCAGCCGGACTGGATGGACAGGGATATCTAGCACAGATACGCAGTATTTT. Protein: CASSRTGWTGISSTDTQYF.

This chain joins TRBV3-1 and TRBJ2-7; possible D gene TRBD1, 5 bases. The ends were cut back, 6 bases at V and 5 bases at J, with 11 bases in the middle. CDR3 length: 12 amino acids. The germline CDR1 and CDR2 sequences are LGHDT and YNNKEL (reference sequence). The CDR3 sequence is CASSIRGDEQYF. The CDR3 nucleotides read TGTGCCAGCAGTATAAGGGGCGACGAGCAGTACTTC.

This clonotype came up many times. The chain recombines TRBV25-1 with TRBJ2-1; weak D call: TRBD2 (6 bases). Per germline, CDR1 MGHDK and CDR2 SYGVNS. This CDR3 is built from 15 residues. V shed 6 bases and J shed 5 bases, with 17 bases lying between them. This CDR3 is CASRVGSLVNNEQFF. In DNA, the CDR3 is TGTGCCAGCAGGGTCGGGAGTTTGGTGAACAATGAGCAGTTCTTC.

The chain employs TRBV29-1 and TRBJ1-2, with 11 bases fitting TRBD1. The CDR3 spans 13 residues. V shed 8 bases and J 7 bases; nucleotides not matched to a gene: 9. CDR1 is SQVTM and CDR2 is ANQGSEA in the germline V gene. The CDR3 DNA reads as TGCAGCACCGACGGACAGGGGGCGGTTGGCTACACCTTC. Translation gives CSTDGQGAVGYTF.

The V call is TRBV19, the J call TRBJ2-2; 7 nucleotides line up with TRBD2. This CDR3 spans 14 amino acids. The germline gives CDR1 LNHDA, CDR2 SQIVND (reference sequence). Germline trimming cut 5 bases from V and 5 bases from J; bases unmatched to any gene: 5. The CDR3 nucleotides read TGTGCCAGTAGTCCCGAGGGAGGGACCGGGGAGCTGTTTTTT. Translation gives CASSPEGGTGELFF.

This clonotype was picked up a small number of times. The chain has TRBV11-2 and TRBJ2-3; D might be TRBD2 (6 bases). The CDR3 is 16 residues long. Germline V gene data show CDR1 as SGHAT and CDR2 as FQNNGV. V lost 1 base and J lost 2, with 13 bases in between. The CDR3 DNA sequence: TGTGCCAGCAGCTTAGCCTTAGCGGCACCCACAGATACGCAGTATTTT. This codes for CASSLALAAPTDTQYF.

This chain connects TRBV27 to TRBJ2-1; a possible D gene is TRBD1 (5 bases). Trimming shortened V by 4 bases and J by 2 bases, and 12 bases separated the two germline ends. CDR1 MNHEY and CDR2 SMNVEV come from the germline V gene (reference sequence). The CDR3 runs 15 residues. The chain's CDR3 is CASSSLQAPYNEQFF. DNA of the CDR3: TGTGCCAGCAGTTCCTTACAGGCCCCCTACAATGAGCAGTTCTTC.